This T cell receptor beta chain was observed in a study of cytomegalovirus exposure and HLA in healthy donors. About the research overall: As an earlier analysis found, about 190 million T cells yielded about 120 million unique TCR beta sequences. Among the roughly 370 genotyped donors, 81% were placed in the Caucasian-associated ancestry cluster. Findings and limits, study-wide: Most sequenced TCRs were rare (though some public TCRs occurred in many donors).

This CDR3 is built from 14 residues. V was pared by 6 bases and J by 4 bases, with 15 bases between. The germline gives CDR1 MNHEY, CDR2 SMNVEV (reference sequence). Notes on this clone: As yet, its antigen is unknown.

The study ran its PCR with 60 Vbeta and 13 Jbeta primers. Produced via immunoSEQ multiplex PCR; TCRdb's table is partial and in-frame only. The sample lists tens of thousands of clones, 77% seen once, with around 3.1% in the top ten. The receptor comes from a man in his fifties in good health and CMV-seropositive. This chain connects TRBV27 to TRBJ1-2; D possibly corresponds to TRBD1 (6 bases). Input material: PBMCs. CDR3 in amino acids: CASRITGTTYGYTF. DNA of the CDR3: TGTGCCAGCAGGATCACCGGGACAACCTATGGCTACACCTTC.